The 20 T cell receptor beta chains given below trace back to one sample, sequenced in a study of cytomegalovirus exposure and HLA in healthy donors. Primers for the PCR totalled 60 Vbeta and 13 Jbeta. The table came from immunoSEQ multiplex PCR; TCRdb's copy has only in-frame clones and leaves some out. There are roughly 150,000 clones in the sample; more than 65% occur only once, and about 4.7% lies in the top ten. The sequencing sample was made of PBMCs. The receptor source for this set is a man between 18 and 35 years old in good health and CMV-seropositive.

The rearrangement links TRBV19 to TRBJ2-2; tentatively, D is TRBD2 (7 bases). Germline V gene lookup returns CDR1 LNHDA and CDR2 SQIVND (reference sequence). This CDR3 is built from 14 residues. V was pared by 7 bases and J by 2 bases, with 11 bases between. CDR3 sequence (DNA): TGTGCCAGTACACGGGGGGCTAACACCGGGGAGCTGTTTTTT. Its protein product is CASTRGANTGELFF.

This clone has a handful of counts. The chain recombines TRBV5-4 with TRBJ2-5; 10 nucleotides line up with TRBD2. J gave up 5 bases and V 0 bases, and 4 bases lay outside the gene matches. The CDR3 length is 15 residues. Germline CDR1 SGHNT, CDR2 YYREEE (reference sequence). DNA of the CDR3: TGTGCCAGCAGCTTGGAGGGACTAGCGAGGGAGACCCAGTACTTC. It encodes CASSLEGLARETQYF.

The V call is TRBV5-6, the J call TRBJ2-1; possible D gene TRBD2, 6 bases. Germline loops: CDR1 SGHDT, CDR2 YYEEEE. The V and J ends lost 4 bases and 0 bases respectively, with 11 bases between them. The CDR3 runs 15 residues. The CDR3 here is CASSLGGYSYNEQFF. The DNA for the CDR3 is TGTGCCAGCAGCCTGGGAGGTTACTCCTACAATGAGCAGTTCTTC.

A single count supports this clone. The chain is built from TRBV9 and TRBJ2-3; a possible D gene is TRBD2 (5 bases). The CDR3 sequence is 14 residues long. Per germline, CDR1 SGDLS and CDR2 YYNGEE. The V and J ends lost 0 bases and 6 bases respectively, with 11 bases between them. The CDR3 DNA sequence: TGTGCCAGCAGCGTAGGGTCTAGCAGCGATACGCAGTATTTT. This translates into CASSVGSSSDTQYF.

The chain recombines TRBV18 with TRBJ1-5; D remains unclear. V lost 2 bases to trimming and J lost 4 bases, with 12 bases between them. Germline V gives CDR1 KGHSH, CDR2 LQKENI. The length of the CDR3 is 15 residues. CDR3 nucleotides: TGTGCCAGCTCACCAGAGGCAGTTGGAAATCAGCCCCAGCATTTT. This sequence encodes CASSPEAVGNQPQHF.

V usage is TRBV2 and J usage is TRBJ2-1; TRBD1 agrees at 11 bases. The CDR3 totals 13 residues. The germline CDR1 and CDR2 sequences are SNHLY and FYNNEI. V lost 3 bases and J lost 13; bases outside the gene matches: 5. CDR3 DNA sequence: TGTGCCAGCAGTGAGGACAGGGGGCTGAAACAGTTCTTC. The encoded protein is CASSEDRGLKQFF.

A few counts support this clone. The rearrangement uses TRBV28 and TRBJ2-5, with unresolved D. In germline, CDR1 is MDHEN, CDR2 SYDVKM. V lost 10 bases, J lost 5 bases, and 11 bases lay in between. The CDR3 runs to 11 residues. DNA of the CDR3: TGTGCCACCACCTCCGGGGAGACCCAGTACTTC. It codes for CATTSGETQYF.

The rearrangement links TRBV27 to TRBJ1-4; D may be TRBD1 (6 bases). The CDR3 length is 16 residues. With 0 bases removed from V and 3 bases from J, the gap between germline ends came to 11 bases. CDR1 and CDR2 from the germline V gene are MNHEY and SMNVEV (reference sequence). The CDR3 region is CASSLSHRVSNEKLFF. The CDR3, as DNA: TGTGCCAGCAGTTTATCCCACAGGGTATCTAATGAAAAACTGTTTTTT.

This chain joins TRBV30 and TRBJ1-1; TRBD1 might be the D (5 bases). From germline, CDR1 is GTSNPN and CDR2 SVGIG (reference sequence). The CDR3 sequence is 13 residues long. V was pared by 4 bases and J by 5 bases, with 14 bases between. CDR3 protein: CAWNQGGWTEAFF. The CDR3 coding sequence is TGTGCCTGGAATCAGGGAGGATGGACTGAAGCTTTCTTT.

J is TRBJ2-7 and V is TRBV10-3; 7 bases match TRBD2. Germline V gene sequence: CDR1 ENHRY, CDR2 SYGVKD. The CDR3 spans 17 residues. With 0 bases clipped from V and 6 bases from J, the junction kept 14 bases outside the gene matches. The CDR3: CAISESKQVGGPGEQYV. The CDR3 DNA follows: TGTGCCATCAGTGAGTCGAAGCAAGTGGGAGGGCCGGGCGAGCAGTACGTC.

As concerns this clone: Other DNA sequences in the sample encode the same CDR3. The chain couples TRBV7-9 to TRBJ2-3; the D gene is possibly TRBD2 (7 bases). Trimming left V 6 bases short and J 14 bases short, with 21 bases between. CDR3 length: 13 amino acids. Germline assignment: CDR1 SEHNR and CDR2 FQNEAQ (reference sequence). In nucleotides, the CDR3 is TGTGCCAGCAGACCCACGGGGGGCGGATCCCCGTATTTT. It encodes CASRPTGGGSPYF.

This clone was observed a handful of times. The genes are TRBV6-1 and TRBJ2-3, with a weak D call TRBD1 (5 bases). This CDR3 has 15 amino acids. V lost 4 bases and J lost 0, with 11 bases in between. Germline V gene data show CDR1 as MNHNS and CDR2 as SASEGT. In DNA form, the CDR3 reads TGTGCCAGCAGTGTTGGACAACGTAGCACAGATACGCAGTATTTT. It specifies CASSVGQRSTDTQYF.

The chain couples TRBV28 to TRBJ1-2; TRBD1 aligns across 8 bases. Trimming removed 2 bases from V and 3 bases from J; junction bases left unmatched: 11. This CDR3 region has 17 residues. Germline CDR1 MDHEN, CDR2 SYDVKM. CDR3 DNA: TGTGCCAGCAGTTTAGAAACTATGACAGGGGAGTACTATGGCTACACCTTC. It codes for CASSLETMTGEYYGYTF.

This chain uses TRBV30 with TRBJ1-1; TRBD1 matches 10 bases. Trimming removed 5 bases from V and 0 bases from J; junction bases left unmatched: 0. CDR3 length: 13 amino acids. In germline, CDR1 is GTSNPN, CDR2 SVGIG (reference sequence). CDR3 region: CAWDRGLNTEAFF. The CDR3 coding sequence is TGTGCCTGGGACAGGGGGCTGAACACTGAAGCTTTCTTT.

The rearrangement joins TRBV5-6 to TRBJ1-1; 9 nucleotides agree with TRBD1. This CDR3 region has 14 residues. V dropped 4 bases and J dropped 8; count of bases not matched to a gene: 9. Germline V gene lookup returns CDR1 SGHDT and CDR2 YYEEEE. The CDR3 loop is CASSHRGLGREAFF. CDR3 in DNA: TGTGCCAGCAGCCACAGGGGGCTAGGGAGAGAAGCTTTCTTT.

As to this clone: Other DNA sequences in this sample translate to the same CDR3. The chain uses TRBV30 and TRBJ2-3; 9 nucleotides match TRBD2. Germline CDR1 is GTSNPN and CDR2 is SVGIG (reference sequence). The CDR3 runs 14 residues. Trimming removed 3 bases from V and 1 base from J; junction bases left unmatched: 2. Here the CDR3 reads CAWSLAGGTDTQYF. For the CDR3, the DNA is TGTGCCTGGAGCTTAGCGGGAGGCACAGATACGCAGTATTTT.

V is TRBV27 and J is TRBJ2-2; 7 bases are shared with TRBD2. CDR1 is MNHEY, CDR2 SMNVEV, per germline (reference sequence). J gave up 0 bases and V 6 bases, and 10 bases lay outside the gene matches. This CDR3 spans 17 amino acids. The CDR3 loop is CASSPGPAGANTGELFF. CDR3 DNA sequence: TGTGCCAGCAGCCCGGGGCCCGCGGGGGCGAACACCGGGGAGCTGTTTTTT.

The chain couples TRBV11-3 to TRBJ2-6; 8 positions match TRBD1. The CDR3 is 17 residues long. Germline V CDR1 and CDR2: SGHNT, YENEEA. The V segment lost 4 bases and the J segment 1 base; nucleotides outside the gene matches: 6. The CDR3 coding sequence is TGTGCCAGCAGCTCCGGGACAGGCACTTCTGGGGCCAACGTCCTGACTTTC. Translated, it gives CASSSGTGTSGANVLTF.

V is TRBV7-2 and J is TRBJ2-5; D is ambiguous. V shed 5 bases and J shed 4 bases, with 20 bases lying between them. The V gene's germline CDR1 is SGHTA and CDR2 FQGNSA. The CDR3 spans 16 residues. The CDR3 DNA reads TGTGCCAGCAGCCCGTGGGTCCTAGAAGGCCCAGAGACCCAGTACTTC. Translation: CASSPWVLEGPETQYF. The entire variable domain, with the rest obtained from reference TRBV7-2 and TRBJ2-5, is as follows: GAGVSQSPSNKVTEKGKDVELRCDPISGHTALYWYRQSLGQGLEFLIYFQGNSAPDKSGLPSDRFSAERTGGSVSTLTIQRTQQEDSAVYLCASSPWVLEGPETQYFGPGTRLLVL.

The genes are TRBV18 and TRBJ2-6; 9 nucleotides line up with TRBD2. The CDR3 length is 18 residues. From germline, CDR1 is KGHSH and CDR2 LQKENI. With 5 bases clipped from V and 0 bases from J, the junction kept 8 bases outside the gene matches. The CDR3 sequence: CASSSSSGVNSGANVLTF. DNA for the CDR3: TGTGCCAGCTCATCTTCTAGCGGGGTTAACTCTGGGGCCAACGTCCTGACTTTC.